Listed here are 9 T cell receptor beta chains from one sample, sequenced in a study of blood T cell repertoires in COVID-19. TCRdb's copy holds only in-frame clones and misses some; the assay was immunoSEQ multiplex PCR. The sample has about 120,000 clones; 82% are singletons. Sequenced input: peripheral blood. All receptors come from a woman in her 70s with acute or convalescent COVID-19.

The chain uses TRBV9 and TRBJ2-1; D possibly corresponds to TRBD2 (6 bases). Trimming removed 0 bases at V and 7 bases at J, with 17 bases between. Germline V gene sequence: CDR1 SGDLS, CDR2 YYNGEE. The CDR3 is made up of 16 amino acids. CDR3 DNA: TGTGCCAGCAGCGTAGAGGGAGGCCTCGTGGGGAATGAGCAGTTCTTC. Its translation is CASSVEGGLVGNEQFF.

This clone has ten or more counts. CDR3 bases: TGCAGTGCTAGTCCCTTCGGGAGTGGAGGCTACACCTTC. Translating it yields CSASPFGSGGYTF. This chain links TRBV20-1 with TRBJ1-2; unclear D gene. The CDR3 spans 13 residues. The ends were cut back, 3 bases at V and 8 bases at J, with 16 bases in the middle. Germline CDR1 reads DFQATT; CDR2 reads SNEGSKA (reference sequence).

This clone was observed once. This chain links TRBV14 with TRBJ1-2; D may be TRBD1 (6 bases). Trimming shortened V by 4 bases and J by 4 bases, and 13 bases separated the two germline ends. Germline V gene lookup returns CDR1 SGHDN and CDR2 FVKESK. The CDR3 covers 14 residues. The CDR3 DNA sequence: TGTGCCAGCAGCCGAGGGGGGGGACGCTATGGCTACACCTTC. This gives the protein CASSRGGGRYGYTF.

The genes are TRBV6-5 and TRBJ2-3; D might be TRBD2 (6 bases). This CDR3 is 14 amino acids long. V was cut by 4 bases and J by 6 bases, with 14 bases left in between. Germline V gene sequence: CDR1 MNHEY, CDR2 SVGAGI. CDR3 DNA sequence: TGTGCCAGCAGTTCTAGGCAGGAGGGGGATACGCAGTATTTT. Protein: CASSSRQEGDTQYF.

The chain is built from TRBV5-4 and TRBJ2-5, with a weak D call TRBD1 (8 bases). This CDR3 region has 17 residues. Trimming took off 5 bases at V and 1 base at J, with 21 bases between the two ends. Germline V lookup: CDR1 SGHNT, CDR2 YYREEE (reference sequence). The CDR3 DNA reads as TGTGCCAGCAGAGAGTTAAGCGGGACAGGAGGCCAAGAGACCCAGTACTTC. Translation gives CASRELSGTGGQETQYF.

The chain recombines TRBV10-2 with TRBJ1-1, with D unclear. Trimming left V 6 bases short and J 0 bases short, with 5 bases between. The CDR3 has 12 residues. Germline lookup yields CDR1 WSHSY and CDR2 SAAADI. CDR3 DNA sequence: TGCGCCAGCAGGAACATGAACACTGAAGCTTTCTTT. Encoded protein: CASRNMNTEAFF.

The genes are TRBV5-4 and TRBJ1-5; D possibly corresponds to TRBD1 (5 bases). CDR1 is SGHNT and CDR2 is YYREEE in the germline V gene (reference sequence). The CDR3 is 15 residues long. V was clipped by 4 bases and J by 6 bases, with 17 bases between them. The CDR3 protein is CASSLDRGVGQPQHF. DNA for the CDR3: TGTGCCAGCAGCCTGGACCGGGGGGTCGGTCAGCCCCAGCATTTT.

The V gene is TRBV5-5, the J gene TRBJ2-3; 15 nucleotides match TRBD2. Germline assignment: CDR1 SGHKS and CDR2 YYEKEE (reference sequence). The CDR3 runs 17 residues. V dropped 3 bases and J dropped 7; count of bases not matched to a gene: 9. The CDR3 protein is CASSYSGLAGGPYTQYF. DNA of the CDR3: TGTGCCAGCAGCTACTCCGGACTAGCGGGGGGGCCGTATACGCAGTATTTT.

This chain links TRBV6-1 with TRBJ1-4, with TRBD1 matching over 9 bases. This CDR3 spans 19 amino acids. J lost 2 bases, V lost 3 bases, and 13 bases had no gene match. Germline CDR1 reads MNHNS; CDR2 reads SASEGT. CDR3 sequence (DNA): TGTGCCAGCAGTGATTACGAAGATACAGGGGGCGCGACTAATGAAAAACTGTTTTTT. It specifies CASSDYEDTGGATNEKLFF.